This TCR beta chain was captured by sequencing in a study of T cell repertoires in cytomegalovirus infection. Turning to the study itself: Well-studied HLA-B-restricted epitopes and recently identified HLA-C-restricted epitopes of CMV were both used in the study. Matching HLA type and CMV infection were both indicated by public TCR beta signatures. Study-wide points: Summed public TCR beta family frequency identified CMV carriers bearing the relevant HLA. Dominating the ex vivo response were HLA-C-restricted CMV-specific TCR beta clonotypes.

This clonotype appeared a few times. The antigen is unknown. A single record per CDR3 protein comes from TCRdb applying MiXCR to the reads. This table holds some 590,000 distinct CDR3 sequences, about 40% found once. This receptor was identified in a human donor in good health (CMV status not recorded). Some clones in this sample may be carry-over from other donors' samples. The sequenced sample was cultured PBMCs, obtained from culture after CMV antigen stimulation.

CDR3 in amino acids: CASRRLGGGETQYF. The CDR3 region has the DNA TGTGCCAGCAGGAGGCTCGGGGGCGGGGAGACCCAGTACTTC. The V and J genes are TRBV6-6 and TRBJ2-5, with D perhaps given as TRBD1 or TRBD2 (6 bases each). V lost 6 bases to trimming and J lost 5 bases, with 16 bases between them. The CDR3 loop spans 14 amino acids. Germline V CDR1 and CDR2: MNHNY, SVGAGI (reference sequence).